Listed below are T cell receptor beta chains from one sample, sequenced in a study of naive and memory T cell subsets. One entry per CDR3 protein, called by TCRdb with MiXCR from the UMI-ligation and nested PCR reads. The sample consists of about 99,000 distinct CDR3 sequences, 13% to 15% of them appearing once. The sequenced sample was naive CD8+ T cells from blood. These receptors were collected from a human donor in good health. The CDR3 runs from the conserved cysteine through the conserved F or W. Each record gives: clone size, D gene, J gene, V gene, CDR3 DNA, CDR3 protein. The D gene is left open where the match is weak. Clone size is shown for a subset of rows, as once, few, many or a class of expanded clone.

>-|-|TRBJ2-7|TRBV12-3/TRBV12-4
TGTGCCAGCAGTCGTCTGACGGGATTACCCTACGAGCAGTACTTC
CASSRLTGLPYEQYF
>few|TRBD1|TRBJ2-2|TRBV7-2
TGTGCCAGCAGCTTAGTTCGGCCGGACAGGGGGCCCGGGGAGCTGTTTTTT
CASSLVRPDRGPGELFF
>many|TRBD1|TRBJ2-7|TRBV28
TGTGCCAGCAGTTTAATCCCTGACAGGGCCTACGAGCAGTACTTC
CASSLIPDRAYEQYF
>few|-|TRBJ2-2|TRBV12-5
TGTGCTAGTGGTGTCCTAGCATCCGATGTTAACACCGGGGAGCTGTTTTTT
CASGVLASDVNTGELFF
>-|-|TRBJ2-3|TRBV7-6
TGTGCCAGCAGCTTCGGGGACATACGCACAGATACGCAGTATTTT
CASSFGDIRTDTQYF
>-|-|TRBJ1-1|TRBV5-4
TGTGCCAGCAGTCCGTGGCTGGACACTGAAGCTTTCTTT
CASSPWLDTEAFF
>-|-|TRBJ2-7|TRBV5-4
TGTGCCAGCAGGGAACAAGGCCTCCCCTACGAGCAGTACTTC
CASREQGLPYEQYF
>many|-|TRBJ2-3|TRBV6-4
TGTGCCAGCAGTGACTCGAAACTTGGGGGAATGGATACGCAGTATTTT
CASSDSKLGGMDTQYF
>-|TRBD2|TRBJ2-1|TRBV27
TGTGCCAGCAGTTTATGGGGACTAGCGGCTTACAATGAGCAGTTCTTC
CASSLWGLAAYNEQFF
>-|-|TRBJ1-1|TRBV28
TGTGCCAGCATGGGGAACACTGAAGCTTTCTTT
CASMGNTEAFF
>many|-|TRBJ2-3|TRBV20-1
TGCAGTGCTAGAGATCCCCGCAAGGATACGCAGTATTTT
CSARDPRKDTQYF
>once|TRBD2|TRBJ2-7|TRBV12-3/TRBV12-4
TGTGCCAGCAGTTCTTGGGTGACTAGCGGATACGTGGAGCGGTACTTC
CASSSWVTSGYVERYF
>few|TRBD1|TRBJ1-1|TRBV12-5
TGTGCTAGTGCCTCGACAGGGTCCACTGAAGCTTTCTTT
CASASTGSTEAFF
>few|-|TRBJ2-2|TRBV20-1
TGCAGTGCTTCGTTCAGCCCGGGACTCCGGAACACCGGGGAGCTGTTTTTT
CSASFSPGLRNTGELFF
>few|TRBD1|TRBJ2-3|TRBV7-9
TGTGCCAGCATACAGGGGGTCTCAGATACGCAGTATTTT
CASIQGVSDTQYF
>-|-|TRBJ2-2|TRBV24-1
TGTGCCACCAGTGATTTATCAGGGCCCGGGGAGCTGTTTTTT
CATSDLSGPGELFF
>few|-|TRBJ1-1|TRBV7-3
TGTGCCAGCAGCTCCGGGCGGTGGCAGGGGAACACTGAAGCTTTCTTT
CASSSGRWQGNTEAFF
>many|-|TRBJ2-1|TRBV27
TGTGCCAGCAATACTCAGGGGAGGGGCAATGAGCAGTTCTTC
CASNTQGRGNEQFF
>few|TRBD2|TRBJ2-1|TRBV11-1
TGTGCCAGCAGCTTAGGGTCTAGCGGGAGCAGACACAATGAGCAGTTCTTC
CASSLGSSGSRHNEQFF
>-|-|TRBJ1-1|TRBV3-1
TGTGCCAGCAGCCAAGGAGGACCAGGCACTGAAGCTTTCTTT
CASSQGGPGTEAFF
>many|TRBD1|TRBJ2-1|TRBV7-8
TGTGCCAGCAGCCCATTAGCGGGACAGGGGAAACATGAGCAGTTCTTC
CASSPLAGQGKHEQFF
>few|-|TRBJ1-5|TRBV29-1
TGCAGCGTTGAGAGAGTCTATAGCAATCAGCCCCAGCATTTT
CSVERVYSNQPQHF
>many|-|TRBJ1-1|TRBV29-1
TGCAGCGTTATAGAGGGAGGGAACACTGAAGCTTTCTTT
CSVIEGGNTEAFF
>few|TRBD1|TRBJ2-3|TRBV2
TGTGCCAGCAGAGTGGTGGTTGGGACAGGGACGAAAACAGATACGCAGTATTTT
CASRVVVGTGTKTDTQYF
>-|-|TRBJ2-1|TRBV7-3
TGTGCCAGCAGCCCACGAGGGGGGAATGAGCAGTTCTTC
CASSPRGGNEQFF
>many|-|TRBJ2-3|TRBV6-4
TGTGCCAGCAGCCAGCGTGGGGGGCCAGATACGCAGTATTTT
CASSQRGGPDTQYF
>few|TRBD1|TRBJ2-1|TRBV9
TGTGCCAGCAGCCCTACAGGGGCTGCTGAGCAGTTCTTC
CASSPTGAAEQFF
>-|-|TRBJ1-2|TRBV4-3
TGCGCCAGCAGCCAAGATGAGAATAACTATGGCTACACCTTC
CASSQDENNYGYTF
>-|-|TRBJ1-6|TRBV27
TGTGCCAGCAGTTTATTATCGGGGTATAATTCACCCCTCCACTTT
CASSLLSGYNSPLHF
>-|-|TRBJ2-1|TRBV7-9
TGTGCCAGCAGCCCGACGGCGGAGAAGTACAATGAGCAGTTCTTC
CASSPTAEKYNEQFF
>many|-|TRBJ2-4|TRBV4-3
TGCGCCAGCAGCCCCAGCCGGCTAGCTGGTGAGAACATTCAGTACTTC
CASSPSRLAGENIQYF
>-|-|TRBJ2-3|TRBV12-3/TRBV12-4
TGTGCCAGCAGCCCTTCGGACGTCCTACTGCCAGATACGCAGTATTTT
CASSPSDVLLPDTQYF
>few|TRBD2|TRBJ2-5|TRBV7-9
TGTGCCAGCAGCTTATCTACCCACTTTGGCGGGAGTCTTGATTTTGAAGAGACCCAGTACTTC
CASSLSTHFGGSLDFEETQYF